The 28 T cell receptor beta chains below were found in one sample sequenced in a study of shared clonotypes between healthy human individuals. Generated by immunoSEQ multiplex PCR, the TCRdb table keeps only in-frame clones and is missing some. The sample consists of 600,000 to 750,000 clones, around 72% of them appearing once. Sequencing was carried out using memory CD4+ T cells sorted from blood. Described subset: CD45RA-negative fraction. The receptors originated from a woman aged 25 to 39 in good health.

CDR3 in amino acids: CASSSRLAGGPTQYF. Here the CDR3 DNA reads TGCGCCAGCAGCTCCAGACTAGCGGGAGGCCCTACGCAGTATTTT. V usage is TRBV5-1 and J usage is TRBJ2-3, with 13 bases lining up with TRBD2. Looked up from germline, CDR1 is SGHRS and CDR2 is YFSETQ. V lost 3 bases and J lost 8; bases outside the gene matches: 6. The CDR3 spans 15 residues.

The chain has TRBV5-4 and TRBJ2-2; D is possibly TRBD2 (6 bases). V gave up 0 bases and J gave up 6 bases, with 12 bases separating them. The CDR3 runs to 15 residues. Germline V gene data show CDR1 as SGHNT and CDR2 as YYREEE (reference sequence). The CDR3 sequence is CASSLAGGPAGELFF. The DNA of the CDR3 is TGTGCCAGCAGCTTGGCCGGAGGGCCCGCCGGGGAGCTGTTTTTT.

The chain couples TRBV19 to TRBJ2-1, with 8 bases matching TRBD2. The germline V gene encodes CDR1 LNHDA and CDR2 SQIVND (reference sequence). The CDR3 runs 15 residues. J lost 8 bases, V lost 1 base, and 7 bases had no gene match. The CDR3 bases are TGTGCCAGTAGTATAGGTAGCGGGATAGGGGATGAGCAGTTCTTC. Translation: CASSIGSGIGDEQFF.

The rearrangement uses TRBV28 and TRBJ2-1; TRBD1 agrees at 11 bases. This CDR3 spans 16 amino acids. V was pared by 3 bases and J by 6 bases, with 7 bases of the junction left unmatched. Germline-derived CDR1 and CDR2 are MDHEN and SYDVKM. The CDR3: CASSFLGQGAGNEQFF. CDR3 sequence (DNA): TGTGCCAGCAGTTTCCTCGGACAGGGGGCAGGCAATGAGCAGTTCTTC.

This clone was detected ten times or more. This chain joins TRBV14 and TRBJ2-2; D unclear. CDR3 length equals 13 residues. V lost 5 bases to trimming and J lost 6 bases, with 10 bases between them. Germline lookup yields CDR1 SGHDN and CDR2 FVKESK. CDR3: CASSSQQAGELFF. The CDR3 nucleotides read TGTGCCAGCAGCTCCCAGCAGGCCGGGGAGCTGTTTTTT. Full variable domain (outside the CDR3, taken from reference TRBV14 and TRBJ2-2): EAGVTQFPSHSVIEKGQTVTLRCDPISGHDNLYWYRRVMGKEIKFLLHFVKESKQDESGMPNNRFLAERTGGTYSTLKVQPAELEDSGVYFCASSSQQAGELFFGEGSRLTVL.

This CDR3 is CASSFQGINEKLFF. Here the CDR3 DNA reads TGTGCCAGCAGCTTTCAGGGGATTAATGAAAAACTGTTTTTT. The chain uses TRBV11-2 and TRBJ1-4; possible D gene TRBD1, 6 bases. The CDR3 runs to 14 residues. Trimming cost V 3 bases and J 4 bases, with 9 bases left between them. Germline assignment: CDR1 SGHAT and CDR2 FQNNGV.

The J gene is TRBJ1-2, the V gene TRBV7-9, with D unclear. The CDR3 loop spans 14 amino acids. V shed 5 bases and J shed 7 bases, with 17 bases lying between them. Germline assignment: CDR1 SEHNR and CDR2 FQNEAQ (reference sequence). The CDR3 loop is CASSPPNERVGYTF. CDR3 in DNA: TGTGCCAGCAGCCCCCCCAACGAAAGAGTTGGCTACACCTTC. The variable domain in full, with the rest retrieved from reference TRBV7-9 and TRBJ1-2, is DTGVSQNPRHKITKRGQNVTFRCDPISEHNRLYWYRQTLGQGPEFLTYFQNEAQLEKSRLLSDRFSAERPKGSFSTLEIQRTEQGDSAMYLCASSPPNERVGYTFGSGTRLTVV.

The CDR3 loop reads CASSPGRAPGELFF. The CDR3 nucleotides read TGTGCCAGTAGTCCCGGGAGGGCCCCCGGGGAGCTGTTTTTT. The rearrangement uses TRBV19 and TRBJ2-2; 8 bases fit TRBD2. Germline CDR1 LNHDA, CDR2 SQIVND (reference sequence). The V segment lost 5 bases and the J segment 6 bases; nucleotides outside the gene matches: 5. The CDR3 has 14 amino acids.

This clone was recorded a few times. J is TRBJ2-2 and V is TRBV7-8; TRBD2 aligns across 10 bases. The J segment lost 7 bases and the V segment lost 6 bases, leaving 2 bases of the junction unmatched. The CDR3 is made up of 13 amino acids. Germline V gives CDR1 SGHVS, CDR2 FQNEAQ. CDR3 sequence reads: CASSQREGGELFF. CDR3 DNA sequence: TGTGCCAGCAGTCAGCGGGAGGGCGGGGAGCTGTTTTTT. The entire variable domain, with the rest obtained from reference TRBV7-8 and TRBJ2-2, is as follows: GAGVSQSPRYKVAKRGQDVALRCDPISGHVSLFWYQQALGQGPEFLTYFQNEAQLDKSGLPSDRFFAERPEGSVSTLKIQRTQQEDSAVYLCASSQREGGELFFGEGSRLTVL.

This clone showed up just once. V and J are TRBV10-3 and TRBJ2-1; D unresolved. V lost 2 bases, J lost 7 bases, and 3 bases lay in between. The CDR3 has 11 amino acids. From germline, CDR1 is ENHRY and CDR2 SYGVKD. CDR3 coding DNA: TGTGCCATCAGTGAGAAGAATGAGCAGTTCTTC. Residues: CAISEKNEQFF.

The chain couples TRBV5-1 to TRBJ2-1; 9 bases agree with TRBD2. The germline gives CDR1 SGHRS, CDR2 YFSETQ. Unmatched junction bases numbered 3, after V lost 2 bases and J lost 3 bases. This CDR3 is 15 amino acids long. The CDR3 DNA follows: TGCGCCAGCAGCTTTAGCGGGGGCCTCTACAATGAGCAGTTCTTC. Translation: CASSFSGGLYNEQFF.

The gene calls are TRBV15 and TRBJ2-1, with TRBD1 identical over 7 bases. The V segment lost 2 bases and the J segment 6 bases; nucleotides outside the gene matches: 13. Germline V gene data show CDR1 as LNHNV and CDR2 as YYDKDF (reference sequence). The CDR3 is 17 residues long. The CDR3 sequence is CATSRKRSGTAVNEQFF. The CDR3 region has the DNA TGTGCCACCAGCAGAAAAAGGTCCGGGACAGCTGTCAATGAGCAGTTCTTC.

The chain uses TRBV6-6 and TRBJ1-3; D is possibly TRBD1 (5 bases). V was trimmed by 6 bases and J by 7 bases, leaving 16 bases between them. Germline CDR1 MNHNY, CDR2 SVGAGI (reference sequence). This CDR3 spans 14 amino acids. The chain's CDR3 is CASRDGGTGNTIYF. DNA of the CDR3: TGTGCCAGCAGGGATGGAGGAACAGGCAACACCATATATTTT.

The V and J genes are TRBV5-4 and TRBJ2-5; tentatively, D is TRBD2 (6 bases). The germline gives CDR1 SGHNT, CDR2 YYREEE (reference sequence). CDR3 size: 16 residues. The V end lost 0 bases, the J end lost 7 bases, and 19 bases lay between the germline ends. The CDR3 DNA is TGTGCCAGCAGCTTGGCGTCTAGCGCCGAAAGCCGGACCCAGTACTTC. Residues: CASSLASSAESRTQYF.

The chain employs TRBV15 and TRBJ1-3, with D unclear. Germline V gene sequence: CDR1 LNHNV, CDR2 YYDKDF (reference sequence). This CDR3 contains 14 residues. V lost 1 base and J lost 0, with 4 bases in between. The CDR3 protein is CATSRGHSGNTIYF. The CDR3 DNA reads TGTGCCACCAGCAGAGGACACTCTGGAAACACCATATATTTT.

This clone was detected only a few times. The rearrangement joins TRBV14 to TRBJ2-1; TRBD2 might be the D (6 bases). CDR3 size: 17 residues. Germline CDR1 SGHDN, CDR2 FVKESK. Deletions cut 3 bases from V and 0 bases from J, with 15 bases between. The CDR3 nucleotides read TGTGCCAGCAGCCACGGGTTGTGGCGGGACTCCTACAATGAGCAGTTCTTC. It is translated as CASSHGLWRDSYNEQFF.

This chain joins TRBV2 and TRBJ2-2; 9 bases fit TRBD2. This CDR3 is built from 17 residues. Looked up from germline, CDR1 is SNHLY and CDR2 is FYNNEI. V shed 5 bases, J shed 0 bases, and the junction held 7 bases outside the gene matches. The CDR3 reads CASSPQGLATNTGELFF. The CDR3 DNA reads TGTGCCAGCAGTCCCCAGGGACTAGCAACGAACACCGGGGAGCTGTTTTTT.

This chain joins TRBV5-6 and TRBJ1-1; D gene unclear. Looked up from germline, CDR1 is SGHDT and CDR2 is YYEEEE. There are 14 residues in the CDR3. V was trimmed by 0 bases and J by 0 bases, leaving 6 bases between them. The CDR3 region has the DNA TGTGCCAGCAGCTTGGGCGGGATGAACACTGAAGCTTTCTTT. This translates into CASSLGGMNTEAFF.

The rearrangement links TRBV2 to TRBJ2-6; D is possibly TRBD1 (6 bases). Trimming took 6 bases from V and 3 from J, leaving 15 bases between them. The V gene's germline CDR1 is SNHLY and CDR2 FYNNEI. This CDR3 is built from 16 residues. The CDR3 DNA is TGTGCCAGCAGCCCGAAGGGGGTGGTTGGGGCCAACGTCCTGACTTTC. Its translation: CASSPKGVVGANVLTF.

This clone has only a few counts. The J gene is TRBJ1-2, the V gene TRBV5-5; weak D call: TRBD1 (5 bases). Deletions cut 4 bases from V and 2 bases from J, with 18 bases between. CDR1 is SGHKS and CDR2 is YYEKEE in the germline V gene (reference sequence). The CDR3 consists of 16 residues. Here the CDR3 reads CASSRVGAIGNYGYTF. The CDR3 coding sequence is TGTGCCAGCAGCCGGGTTGGGGCCATTGGGAACTATGGCTACACCTTC. Complete variable domain (other parts from reference TRBV5-5 and TRBJ1-2): DAGVTQSPTHLIKTRGQQVTLRCSPISGHKSVSWYQQVLGQGPQFIFQYYEKEERGRGNFPDRFSARQFPNYSSELNVNALLLGDSALYLCASSRVGAIGNYGYTFGSGTRLTVV.

The rearrangement joins TRBV29-1 to TRBJ1-1, with 8 bases aligning to TRBD1. Trimming at V came to 7 bases and at J to 8 bases, leaving 6 bases not matched to a gene. Germline CDR1 is SQVTM and CDR2 is ANQGSEA. This CDR3 has 11 residues. The DNA of the CDR3 is TGCAGCGCCCTGACAGGGGTCGAAGCTTTCTTT. Translated: CSALTGVEAFF.

The chain links TRBV10-3 to TRBJ2-7; D is possibly TRBD1 (6 bases). CDR1 is ENHRY and CDR2 is SYGVKD in the germline V gene. V dropped 0 bases and J dropped 7 bases, with 13 bases sitting between them. CDR3 length: 14 amino acids. DNA of the CDR3: TGTGCCATCAGTGAGTCGAGGGGGAGTAGAGAGCAGTACTTC. Amino acids: CAISESRGSREQYF.

This chain links TRBV19 with TRBJ1-5; D uncertain. The V gene lost 7 bases and the J gene lost 9 bases, with 16 bases spanning the gap. CDR3 size: 13 residues. Germline V gene lookup returns CDR1 LNHDA and CDR2 SQIVND (reference sequence). Here the CDR3 reads CASTWQAEGPQHF. Written as DNA, the CDR3 is TGTGCCAGTACCTGGCAGGCGGAAGGGCCCCAGCATTTT.

This chain connects TRBV2 to TRBJ2-2; no firm D call. Germline CDR1 SNHLY, CDR2 FYNNEI. This CDR3 is 12 amino acids long. Between the trimmed V and J ends, which lost 6 bases and 3 bases, there was a span of 5 bases. CDR3 region: CASRYYTGELFF. As DNA, the CDR3 is TGTGCCAGCAGGTACTACACCGGGGAGCTGTTTTTT. Based on the CDR3 plus reference TRBV2 and TRBJ2-2, the full variable domain is EPEVTQTPSHQVTQMGQEVILRCVPISNHLYFYWYRQILGQKVEFLVSFYNNEISEKSEIFDDQFSVERPDGSNFTLKIRSTKLEDSAMYFCASRYYTGELFFGEGSRLTVL.

This clone appeared many times. The J gene is TRBJ1-1, the V gene TRBV27, with no clear D. This CDR3 region has 14 residues. V lost 3 bases and J 1 base, leaving 9 bases between the germline ends. Germline-derived CDR1 and CDR2 are MNHEY and SMNVEV (reference sequence). CDR3 residues: CASSFSFANTEAFF. DNA of the CDR3: TGTGCCAGCAGTTTCTCATTCGCGAACACTGAAGCTTTCTTT.

This clone was found once. V usage is TRBV30 and J usage is TRBJ1-5; D is ambiguous. Per the germline V gene, CDR1 is GTSNPN and CDR2 is SVGIG (reference sequence). V dropped 2 bases and J dropped 0 bases, with 5 bases sitting between them. This CDR3 has 13 residues. This CDR3 reads CAWSPYSNQPQHF. The CDR3 bases are TGTGCCTGGAGTCCTTATAGCAATCAGCCCCAGCATTTT.

The chain combines TRBV20-1 with TRBJ2-7; D unclear. The V end lost 5 bases, the J end lost 9 bases, and 14 bases lay between the germline ends. The V gene's germline CDR1 is DFQATT and CDR2 SNEGSKA (reference sequence). The CDR3 is 11 residues long. CDR3 sequence reads: CSAEEFDPQYF. The CDR3 DNA follows: TGCAGTGCTGAAGAATTCGACCCGCAGTACTTC.

The J gene is TRBJ2-3, the V gene TRBV10-3, with 10 bases aligning to TRBD2. J lost 2 bases, V lost 6 bases, and 5 bases had no gene match. CDR1 is ENHRY, CDR2 SYGVKD, per germline. The CDR3 covers 15 residues. The CDR3 sequence is CAISTTSGTTDTQYF. CDR3 sequence (DNA): TGTGCCATCAGCACCACTAGCGGGACCACAGATACGCAGTATTTT.